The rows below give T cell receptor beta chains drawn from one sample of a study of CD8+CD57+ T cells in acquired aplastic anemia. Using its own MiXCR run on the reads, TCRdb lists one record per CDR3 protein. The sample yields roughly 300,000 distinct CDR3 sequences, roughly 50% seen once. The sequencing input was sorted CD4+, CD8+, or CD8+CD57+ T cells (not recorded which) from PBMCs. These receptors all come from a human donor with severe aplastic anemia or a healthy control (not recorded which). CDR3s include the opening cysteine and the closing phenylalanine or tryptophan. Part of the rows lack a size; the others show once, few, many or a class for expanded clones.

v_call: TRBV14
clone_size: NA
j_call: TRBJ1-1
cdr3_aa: CASSQGPQPTTEAFF

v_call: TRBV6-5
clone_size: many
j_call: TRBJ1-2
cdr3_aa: CASSYRTGSYNGYTF

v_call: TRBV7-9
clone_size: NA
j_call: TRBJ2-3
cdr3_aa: CASSPGKSTTDTQYF

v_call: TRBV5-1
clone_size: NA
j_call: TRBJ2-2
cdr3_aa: CASSSVGGELFF

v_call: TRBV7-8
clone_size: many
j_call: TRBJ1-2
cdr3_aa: CASSPDYGYTF

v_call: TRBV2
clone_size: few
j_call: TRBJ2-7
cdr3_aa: CASTQTGTYEQYF

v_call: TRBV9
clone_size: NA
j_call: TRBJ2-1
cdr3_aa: CASSVGGPSEQFF

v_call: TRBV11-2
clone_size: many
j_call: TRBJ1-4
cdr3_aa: CASSLDWINEKLFF

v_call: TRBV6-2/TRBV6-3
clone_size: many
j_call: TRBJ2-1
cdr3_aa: CASRRANQGYNEQFF

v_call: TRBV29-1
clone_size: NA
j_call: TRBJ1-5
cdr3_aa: CSATMTPNQPQHF

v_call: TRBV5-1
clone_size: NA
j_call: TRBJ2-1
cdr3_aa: CASSLRLAGNNEQFF

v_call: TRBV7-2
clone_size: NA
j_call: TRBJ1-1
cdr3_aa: CASLFGDLRAEAFF

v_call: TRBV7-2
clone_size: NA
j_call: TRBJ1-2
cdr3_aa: CASSVEGVGGWRGYTF

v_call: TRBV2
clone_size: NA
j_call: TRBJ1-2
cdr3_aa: CASFRTGASLDGYTF

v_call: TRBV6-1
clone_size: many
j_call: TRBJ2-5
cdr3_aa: CASRSQGETQYF

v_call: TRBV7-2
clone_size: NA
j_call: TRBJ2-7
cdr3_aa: CASSLVGLLGAYEQYF

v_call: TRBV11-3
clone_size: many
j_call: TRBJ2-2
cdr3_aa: CASSLAWAGTFGGELFF

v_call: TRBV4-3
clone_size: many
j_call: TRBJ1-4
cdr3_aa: CASSQVVTGREKLFF

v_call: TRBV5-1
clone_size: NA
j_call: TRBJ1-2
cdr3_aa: CASSLDGYTF

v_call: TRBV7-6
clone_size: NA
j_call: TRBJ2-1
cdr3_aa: CASSLAAGGPNEQFF

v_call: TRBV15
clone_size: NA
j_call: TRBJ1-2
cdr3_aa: CATRSPGYQGEF

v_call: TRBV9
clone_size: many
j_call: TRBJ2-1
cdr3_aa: CASSAPGQGVQFF

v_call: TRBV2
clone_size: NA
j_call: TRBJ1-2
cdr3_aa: CASSESDSNYGYTF

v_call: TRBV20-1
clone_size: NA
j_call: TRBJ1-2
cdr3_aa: CSAHRQGDGYGYTF

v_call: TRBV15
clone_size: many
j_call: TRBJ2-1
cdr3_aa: CATSREIIGEQFF

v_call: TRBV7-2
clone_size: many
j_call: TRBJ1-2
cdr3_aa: CASSPGSYGYTF

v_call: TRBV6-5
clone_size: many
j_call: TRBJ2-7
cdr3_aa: CASSPRGDSTYEQYF

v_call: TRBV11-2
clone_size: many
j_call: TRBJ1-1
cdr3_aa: CASSPLEWNTEAFF

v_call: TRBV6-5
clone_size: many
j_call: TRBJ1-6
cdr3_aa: CASSQTGVNSPLHF

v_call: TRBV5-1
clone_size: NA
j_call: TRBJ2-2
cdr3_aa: CASSPGVTSDTGELFF

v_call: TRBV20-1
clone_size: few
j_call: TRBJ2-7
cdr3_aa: CSAEDRGGYEQYF

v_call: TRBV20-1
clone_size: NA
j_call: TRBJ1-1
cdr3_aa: CSARGQGHTEAFF

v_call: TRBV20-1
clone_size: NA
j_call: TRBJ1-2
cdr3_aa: CSAIDLRGRGYTF

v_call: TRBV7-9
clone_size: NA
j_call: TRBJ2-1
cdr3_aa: CASSLLPGGGRDEQFF

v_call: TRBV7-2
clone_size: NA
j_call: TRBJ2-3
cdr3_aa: CASSLAAASGYNEQYF

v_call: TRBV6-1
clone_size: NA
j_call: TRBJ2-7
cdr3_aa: CASSTGGGYEQYF

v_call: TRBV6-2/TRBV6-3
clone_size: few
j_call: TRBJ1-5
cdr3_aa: CASSYTGQGASNQPQHF

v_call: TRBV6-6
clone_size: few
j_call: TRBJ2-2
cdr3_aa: CASTLSGGANTGELFF

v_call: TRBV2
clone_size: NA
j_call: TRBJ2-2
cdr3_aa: CASKEIYSGTGELFF

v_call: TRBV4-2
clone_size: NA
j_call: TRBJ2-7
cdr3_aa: CASSQDRDSSYEQYF

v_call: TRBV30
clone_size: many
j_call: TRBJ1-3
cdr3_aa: CAWKSSGNTIYF